This entry is about one TCR beta chain. Its target is unknown. This probably arose from a read error, given a far larger clone one base away. Primers used in a second PCR of roughly 6 to 11 cycles were a sample-barcoded 5' primer and a J-beta primer mix. Through a template-switch adaptor with 12 random nucleotides, each cDNA molecule received a tag. TCRdb itself ran the 5' RACE reads through MiXCR, one entry per CDR3 protein. In the table there are around 710,000 distinct CDR3 sequences, around 46% of which are singletons. The data were taken from a study of blood T cells in healthy people across ages. Study observations and caveats: Naive T cell percentage and TCR beta diversity correlated strongly. Older age went with lower TCR beta diversity per million T cells, in a roughly linear way.

The CDR3 length is 12 residues. Per the germline V gene, CDR1 is SGHTA and CDR2 is FQGNSA. The chain uses TRBV7-2 and TRBJ2-5, with D hard to call. The sequence was obtained from a woman in her sixties or seventies in good health. The specimen sequenced was blood. The CDR3 DNA is TGTGCCAGCAGCTTAGTCCAAGTGACCCAGTACTTC. This encodes CASSLVQVTQYF.